This is a list of T cell receptor beta chains from one sample in a study of T cells in localized non-small cell lung cancer. Produced via immunoSEQ multiplex PCR; TCRdb's table is partial and in-frame only. The sample holds fewer than 60,000 clones, around 86% seen once. The input for sequencing was peripheral blood, taken before any cancer treatment. These receptors came from a female donor at least 60 years old with stage II squamous cell lung carcinoma. The CDR3 runs from the conserved cysteine through the conserved F or W. A D gene is named only where the DNA matches it firmly. Clone size is shown for a subset of rows, as once, few, many or a class of expanded clone.

d_gene | len | j_gene | abundance | v_gene | CDR3aa | CDR3nt
- | 14 | TRBJ2-2 | - | TRBV5-1 | CASSLGTWSGELFF | TGCGCCAGCAGCTTGGGCACATGGTCCGGGGAGCTGTTTTTT
- | 15 | TRBJ1-2 | - | TRBV19 | CASSLTGSLNYGYTF | TGTGCCAGTAGTCTGACAGGATCCCTTAACTATGGCTACACCTTC
- | 17 | TRBJ1-1 | once | TRBV5-6 | CASSSKTGRVIGAEAFF | TGTGCCAGCAGCTCGAAGACAGGAAGGGTGATCGGGGCTGAAGCTTTCTTT
- | 14 | TRBJ1-2 | - | TRBV18 | CASSPPKGGYGYTF | TGTGCCAGCTCACCACCGAAGGGCGGCTATGGCTACACCTTC
TRBD1 | 15 | TRBJ2-3 | - | TRBV18 | CASSPRTGRTDTQYF | TGTGCCAGCTCACCGCGGACAGGGCGAACAGATACGCAGTATTTT
- | 16 | TRBJ1-3 | - | TRBV9 | CASSPTTKVAGNTIYF | TGTGCCAGCAGCCCAACGACAAAGGTAGCTGGAAACACCATATATTTT
- | 14 | TRBJ1-4 | - | TRBV5-4 | CASSLSRSVEKLFF | TGTGCCAGCAGCTTGTCCCGCAGCGTGGAAAAACTGTTTTTT
TRBD2 | 19 | TRBJ2-1 | - | TRBV19 | CASSIRWAGGPSSYNEQFF | TGTGCCAGTAGTATCAGATGGGCGGGGGGGCCGAGCTCCTACAATGAGCAGTTCTTC
TRBD2 | 17 | TRBJ2-3 | - | TRBV5-1 | CASSLSGTSGVTDTQYF | TGCGCCAGCAGCCTCTCCGGGACTAGCGGGGTCACAGATACGCAGTATTTT
- | 13 | TRBJ2-7 | - | TRBV12-5 | CASALLTGYEQYF | TGTGCTAGTGCCCTCCTGACAGGCTACGAGCAGTACTTC
TRBD1 | 16 | TRBJ2-7 | - | TRBV19 | CASSTQTGTGGAEQYF | TGTGCCAGTAGTACCCAGACCGGGACAGGGGGTGCCGAGCAGTACTTC
TRBD1 | 14 | TRBJ1-2 | - | TRBV2 | CASSPGTVYYGYTF | TGTGCCAGCAGTCCCGGGACAGTATACTATGGCTACACCTTC
TRBD1 | 18 | TRBJ1-4 | - | TRBV28 | CASRFPGTGIGSNEKLFF | TGTGCCAGCAGATTCCCCGGGACAGGGATTGGATCTAATGAAAAACTGTTTTTT
- | 12 | TRBJ1-2 | - | TRBV29-1 | CSARLGVNGYTF | TGCAGCGCGCGCCTGGGGGTGAATGGCTACACCTTC
TRBD1 | 17 | TRBJ1-2 | - | TRBV5-1 | CASSSKGQGARVSGYTF | TGCGCCAGCAGCTCAAAGGGACAGGGGGCGCGGGTTAGTGGCTACACCTTC
- | 15 | TRBJ1-3 | - | TRBV2 | CASSDGQFSGNTIYF | TGTGCCAGCAGTGATGGCCAATTCTCTGGAAACACCATATATTTT
- | 14 | TRBJ1-2 | - | TRBV18 | CASSPPSGLRGYTF | TGTGCCAGCTCACCACCGTCAGGCCTGAGGGGCTACACCTTC
- | 12 | TRBJ1-2 | - | TRBV10-3 | CAISDGNYGYTF | TGTGCCATCAGTGACGGCAACTATGGCTACACCTTC
- | 13 | TRBJ1-2 | - | TRBV5-1 | CASSLGTVSGYTF | TGCGCCAGCAGCTTAGGGACCGTTTCTGGCTACACCTTC
- | 15 | TRBJ2-3 | - | TRBV25-1 | CASSEPGPRTDTQYF | TGTGCCAGCAGTGAGCCGGGACCCCGCACAGATACGCAGTATTTT
- | 13 | TRBJ2-7 | - | TRBV7-2 | CASSRTEGYEQYF | TGTGCCAGCAGCCGGACGGAAGGCTACGAGCAGTACTTC
- | 12 | TRBJ1-2 | - | TRBV30 | CAWSTQGHGYTF | TGTGCCTGGAGCACTCAGGGTCATGGCTACACCTTC
- | 14 | TRBJ1-2 | - | TRBV19 | CASSKREGNYGYTF | TGTGCCAGTAGTAAAAGGGAAGGAAACTATGGCTACACCTTC
- | 15 | TRBJ2-1 | - | TRBV7-6 | CASSLEPGLRGEQFF | TGTGCCAGCAGCTTAGAACCAGGGTTAAGGGGTGAGCAGTTCTTC
- | 16 | TRBJ1-1 | - | TRBV6-1 | CASSEIRGGRNTEAFF | TGTGCCAGCAGTGAGATTCGAGGGGGGAGAAACACTGAAGCTTTCTTT
- | 14 | TRBJ2-1 | - | TRBV12-5 | CASGYRSSYNEQFF | TGTGCTAGTGGTTACAGGAGCTCCTACAATGAGCAGTTCTTC
- | 18 | TRBJ2-6 | - | TRBV18 | CASSPAPPVSSGANVLTF | TGTGCCAGCTCACCTGCTCCTCCAGTGAGCTCTGGGGCCAACGTCCTGACTTTC
- | 14 | TRBJ1-1 | - | TRBV6-5 | CASSRDGSVREAFF | TGTGCCAGCAGCAGGGACGGCTCAGTCAGGGAAGCTTTCTTT
TRBD1 | 15 | TRBJ1-2 | - | TRBV5-3 | CARSDGTGGEKGYTF | TGTGCCAGAAGCGACGGGACAGGGGGCGAGAAGGGCTACACCTTC
- | 13 | TRBJ2-3 | - | TRBV5-1 | CASSGVGTDTQYF | TGCGCCAGCAGCGGGGTGGGCACAGATACGCAGTATTTT
- | 13 | TRBJ2-7 | - | TRBV29-1 | CSVESQGRNEQYF | TGCAGCGTTGAATCCCAGGGGCGAAACGAGCAGTACTTC
- | 13 | TRBJ2-7 | - | TRBV10-1 | CASSDNVLYEQYF | TGCGCCAGCAGTGATAACGTACTATACGAGCAGTACTTC
TRBD2 | 16 | TRBJ2-7 | - | TRBV6-6 | CASTDPRLATSYEQYF | TGTGCCAGCACCGATCCTAGACTAGCAACCTCCTACGAGCAGTACTTC